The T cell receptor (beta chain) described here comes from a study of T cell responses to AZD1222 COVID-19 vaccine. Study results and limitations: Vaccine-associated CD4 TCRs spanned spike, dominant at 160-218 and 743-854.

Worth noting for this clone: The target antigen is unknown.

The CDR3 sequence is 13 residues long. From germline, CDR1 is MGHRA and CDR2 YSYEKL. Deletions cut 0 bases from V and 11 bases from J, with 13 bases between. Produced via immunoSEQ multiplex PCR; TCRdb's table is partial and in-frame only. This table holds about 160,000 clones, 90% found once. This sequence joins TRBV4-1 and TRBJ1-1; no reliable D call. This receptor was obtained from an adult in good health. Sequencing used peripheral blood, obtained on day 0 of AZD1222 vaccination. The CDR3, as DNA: TGCGCCAGCAGCCAAGATTACGCACTGAGGGCTTTCTTT. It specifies CASSQDYALRAFF.